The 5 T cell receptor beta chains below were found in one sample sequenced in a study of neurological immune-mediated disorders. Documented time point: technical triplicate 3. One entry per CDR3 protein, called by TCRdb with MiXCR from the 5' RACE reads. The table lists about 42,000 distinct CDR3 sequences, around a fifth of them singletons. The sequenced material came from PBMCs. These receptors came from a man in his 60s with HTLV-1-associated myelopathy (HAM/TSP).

CDR3 residues: CASSLVEGGEKMVTQYF. The DNA for the CDR3 is TGTGCCAGCAGCCTAGTTGAAGGGGGCGAAAAGATGGTGACCCAGTACTTC. The chain has TRBV7-9 and TRBJ2-5; 7 nucleotides match TRBD1. Per the germline V gene, CDR1 is SEHNR and CDR2 is FQNEAQ (reference sequence). V lost 5 bases, J lost 7 bases, and 19 bases stayed unmatched. This CDR3 region has 17 residues.

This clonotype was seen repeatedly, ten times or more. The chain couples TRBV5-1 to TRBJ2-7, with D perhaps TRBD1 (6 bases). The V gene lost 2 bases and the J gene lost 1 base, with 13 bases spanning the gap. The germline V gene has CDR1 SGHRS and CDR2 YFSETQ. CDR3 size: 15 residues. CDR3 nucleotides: TGCGCCAGCAGCTTAACGACAGGCCCTTCCTACGAGCAGTACTTC. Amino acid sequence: CASSLTTGPSYEQYF.

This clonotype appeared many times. CDR3 in amino acids: CASSLGTSGGIRTGELFF. The CDR3 bases are TGTGCCAGCAGCCTGGGGACTAGCGGGGGTATAAGGACCGGGGAGCTGTTTTTT. The chain uses TRBV6-5 and TRBJ2-2; TRBD2 aligns across 14 bases. The CDR3 sequence is 18 residues long. The germline V gene has CDR1 MNHEY and CDR2 SVGAGI. J lost 5 bases, V lost 6 bases, and 11 bases had no gene match.

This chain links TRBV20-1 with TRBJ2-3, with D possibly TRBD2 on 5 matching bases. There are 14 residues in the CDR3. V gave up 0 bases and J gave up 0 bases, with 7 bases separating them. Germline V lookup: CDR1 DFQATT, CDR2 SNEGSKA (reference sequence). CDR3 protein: CSARDWTSTDTQYF. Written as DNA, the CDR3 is TGCAGTGCTAGAGATTGGACTAGCACAGATACGCAGTATTTT.

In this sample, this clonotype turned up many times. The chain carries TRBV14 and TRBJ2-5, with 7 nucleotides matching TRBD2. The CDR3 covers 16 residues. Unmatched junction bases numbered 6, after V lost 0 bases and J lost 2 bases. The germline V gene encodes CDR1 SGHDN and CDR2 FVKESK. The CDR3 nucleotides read TGTGCCAGCAGCCAAGACAGCGGGACCCGGCAAGAGACCCAGTACTTC. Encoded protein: CASSQDSGTRQETQYF.